The 14 T cell receptor beta chains reported below all come from one sample, sequenced in a study of blood T cell dynamics during melanoma immunotherapy. The time point here: week 3, after first cycle of checkpoint inhibitor. The data were produced by immunoSEQ multiplex PCR, yet TCRdb's version contains in-frame clones alone and is incomplete. Found here are 8,000 or so clones, approximately 85% of them singletons; the top ten hold about 3.5%. This sample comprised blood, obtained from a patient treated with checkpoint blockade. The receptors stem from a human donor with melanoma.

The chain couples TRBV5-1 to TRBJ2-7; D not resolved. V gave up 9 bases and J gave up 6 bases, with 22 bases separating them. Germline V CDR1 and CDR2: SGHRS, YFSETQ. This CDR3 is built from 14 residues. CDR3 DNA sequence: TGCGCCACTTCCCTCACCGGCAGTCCTGGCGAGCAGTACTTC. Protein: CATSLTGSPGEQYF. Full variable domain (rest looked up from reference TRBV5-1 and TRBJ2-7): KAGVTQTPRYLIKTRGQQVTLSCSPISGHRSVSWYQQTPGQGLQFLFEYFSETQRNKGNFPGRFSGRQFSNSRSEMNVSTLELGDSALYLCATSLTGSPGEQYFGPGTRLTVT.

This rearrangement joins TRBV28 to TRBJ2-6, with 13 bases lining up with TRBD2. This CDR3 is 17 amino acids long. Germline CDR1 MDHEN, CDR2 SYDVKM. After removal of 6 bases from V and 0 bases from J, the junction contained 2 bases not matched to a gene. The CDR3 sequence is CASRRTSGSSGANVLTF. The CDR3 DNA sequence: TGTGCCAGCAGAAGGACTAGCGGGAGCTCTGGGGCCAACGTCCTGACTTTC. Looking up the rest from reference TRBV28 and TRBJ2-6 gives the full variable domain: DVKVTQSSRYLVKRTGEKVFLECVQDMDHENMFWYRQDPGLGLRLIYFSYDVKMKEKGDIPEGYSVSREKKERFSLILESASTNQTSMYLCASRRTSGSSGANVLTFGAGSRLTVL.

The chain uses TRBV5-1 and TRBJ1-4; 8 nucleotides align to TRBD1. There are 14 residues in the CDR3. Germline V gives CDR1 SGHRS, CDR2 YFSETQ. Trimming took 4 bases from V and 4 from J; bases not matched to a gene: 3. The CDR3 is CASSVQGGNEKLFF. The CDR3, as DNA: TGCGCCAGCAGCGTACAGGGGGGTAATGAAAAACTGTTTTTT.

This chain uses TRBV27 with TRBJ2-5, with TRBD2 matching over 8 bases. The germline CDR1 and CDR2 sequences are MNHEY and SMNVEV (reference sequence). The CDR3 runs to 15 residues. After removal of 2 bases from V and 2 bases from J, the junction contained 4 bases not matched to a gene. The CDR3 reads CASSLTTGGQETQYF. The CDR3 nucleotides are TGTGCCAGCAGTTTAACCACGGGAGGGCAAGAGACCCAGTACTTC.

This chain connects TRBV11-2 to TRBJ2-7, with a possible D match to TRBD1 (5 bases). The CDR3 totals 16 residues. Trimming shortened V by 1 base and J by 3 bases, and 16 bases separated the two germline ends. From germline, CDR1 is SGHAT and CDR2 FQNNGV. The CDR3: CASSLGRTTQGYEQYF. In nucleotides, the CDR3 is TGTGCCAGCAGCTTAGGACGGACAACGCAGGGCTACGAGCAGTACTTC.

V gene TRBV28 combines with J gene TRBJ2-7; D assignment may be TRBD1 or TRBD2 (5 bases each). V was clipped by 9 bases and J by 0 bases, with 21 bases between them. CDR3 length equals 16 residues. The V gene's germline CDR1 is MDHEN and CDR2 SYDVKM. CDR3 sequence: CASTAGEGRFSYEQYF. As DNA, the CDR3 is TGTGCCAGTACCGCTGGAGAGGGGCGCTTCTCCTACGAGCAGTACTTC.

The chain joins TRBV29-1 to TRBJ1-1, with 8 bases identical to TRBD1. With 4 bases clipped from V and 8 bases from J, the junction kept 6 bases outside the gene matches. This CDR3 contains 12 residues. The germline V gene has CDR1 SQVTM and CDR2 ANQGSEA. This CDR3 is CSVGTGLIEAFF. The CDR3 coding sequence is TGCAGCGTTGGGACAGGGTTAATAGAAGCTTTCTTT.

This chain links TRBV6-6 with TRBJ2-7, with TRBD1 matching 12 bases. Germline V lookup: CDR1 MNHNY, CDR2 SVGAGI (reference sequence). Trimming took 3 bases from V and 5 from J; bases not matched to a gene: 5. The CDR3 covers 15 residues. As DNA, the CDR3 is TGTGCCAGCAGTTATTCCGGGACAGGGGGCAACGAGCAGTACTTC. It specifies CASSYSGTGGNEQYF.

The V call is TRBV7-3, the J call TRBJ2-7; D is perhaps TRBD1 (6 bases). The CDR3 has 13 residues. Deletions cut 10 bases from V and 7 bases from J, with 20 bases between. In germline, CDR1 is SGHTA, CDR2 FQGTGA. The CDR3 DNA reads TGTGCCACCAGTGGGGGCGAGGGTCTTGAGCAGTACTTC. This gives the protein CATSGGEGLEQYF.

The V and J genes are TRBV18 and TRBJ2-7; no firm D call. Germline V gene lookup returns CDR1 KGHSH and CDR2 LQKENI. Trimming removed 3 bases at V and 2 bases at J, with 8 bases between. The CDR3 is made up of 13 amino acids. The CDR3 sequence: CASSPTQPYEQYF. Written as DNA, the CDR3 is TGTGCCAGCTCACCGACCCAACCCTACGAGCAGTACTTC.

Comments on this clone: The junction does not match germline at one end; this may be a read error. The chain joins TRBV9 to TRBJ2-1, with 8 bases that match TRBD2. CDR3 size: 15 residues. Germline values: CDR1 SGDLS, CDR2 YYNGEE. The CDR3 DNA reads TGTGCCAGCACCGTACTAGCGGACGGTCGGGGGGAGCAGTTCTTC. It yields the protein CASTVLADGRGEQFF.

J is TRBJ2-7 and V is TRBV9; D ambiguous. V was shortened by 3 bases and J by 0 bases, with 13 bases between the two germline ends. The CDR3 consists of 15 residues. Germline lookup yields CDR1 SGDLS and CDR2 YYNGEE. The CDR3 sequence: CASSGFGQGSYEQYF. CDR3 bases: TGTGCCAGCAGCGGGTTTGGGCAAGGCTCCTACGAGCAGTACTTC.

This clone has only a few counts. The chain combines TRBV11-2 with TRBJ1-5; no clear D. Germline CDR1 SGHAT, CDR2 FQNNGV. The V end lost 1 base, the J end lost 6 bases, and 7 bases lay between the germline ends. There are 13 residues in the CDR3. CDR3 nucleotides: TGTGCCAGCAGCTTAGGCTGGCTTCAGCCCCAGCATTTT. Its translation: CASSLGWLQPQHF.

V gene TRBV27 combines with J gene TRBJ1-5; D perhaps matches TRBD1 (5 bases). Germline-derived CDR1 and CDR2 are MNHEY and SMNVEV (reference sequence). The V end was cut by 2 bases, the J end by 1 base, with 9 bases between. The CDR3 covers 15 residues. The DNA for the CDR3 is TGTGCCAGCAGTTTAATGGCAGGGAGCAATCAGCCCCAGCATTTT. Amino acid sequence: CASSLMAGSNQPQHF.